The source of this T cell receptor beta chain is a study of early T cells in non-severe SARS-CoV-2 infection. Findings and caveats of the study: The VDJdb matching leaned toward anti-spike CD8 responses and overlooked private and CD4 specificities.

This CDR3 is built from 14 residues. Trimming cost V 5 bases and J 8 bases, with 15 bases left between them. TCRdb re-analysed the 5' RACE reads in MiXCR, keeping a single row per CDR3 protein. The sample yields approximately 73,000 distinct CDR3 sequences, roughly 13% seen once. This clonotype was counted many times. The antigen is unknown. This sequence originates from an adult who was a healthcare worker with PCR-confirmed SARS-CoV-2 infection or an uninfected control (not recorded which). This chain joins TRBV12-3 or TRBV12-4 and TRBJ1-4; a weak D match, TRBD1 (6 bases). Sequenced sample: whole blood. In DNA form, the CDR3 reads TGTGCCAGCAGTCTAGGGGGGACTACAGAAAAACTGTTTTTT. Translation: CASSLGGTTEKLFF.